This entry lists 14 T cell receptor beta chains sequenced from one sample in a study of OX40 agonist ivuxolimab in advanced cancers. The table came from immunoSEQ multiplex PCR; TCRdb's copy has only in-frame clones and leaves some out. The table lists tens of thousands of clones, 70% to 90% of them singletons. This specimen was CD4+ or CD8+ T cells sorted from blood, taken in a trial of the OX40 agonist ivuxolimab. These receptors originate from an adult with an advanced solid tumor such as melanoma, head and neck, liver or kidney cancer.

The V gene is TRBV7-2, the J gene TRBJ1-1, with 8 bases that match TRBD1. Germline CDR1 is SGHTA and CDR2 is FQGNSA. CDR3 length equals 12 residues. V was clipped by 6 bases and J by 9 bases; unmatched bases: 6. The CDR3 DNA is TGTGCCAGCAGTGCGCGACAGGGGAAAGCTTTCTTT. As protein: CASSARQGKAFF.

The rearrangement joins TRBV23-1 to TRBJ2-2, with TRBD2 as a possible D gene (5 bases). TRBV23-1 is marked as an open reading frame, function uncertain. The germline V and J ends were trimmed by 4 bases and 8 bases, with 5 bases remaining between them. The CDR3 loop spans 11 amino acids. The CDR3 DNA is TGCGCCAGCAGTCCGGGGGGGGAGCTGTTTTTT. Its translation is CASSPGGELFF.

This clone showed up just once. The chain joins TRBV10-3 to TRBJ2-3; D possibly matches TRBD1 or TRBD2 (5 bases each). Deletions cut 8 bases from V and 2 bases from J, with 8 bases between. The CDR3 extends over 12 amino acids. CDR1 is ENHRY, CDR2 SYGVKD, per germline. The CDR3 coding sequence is TGTGCCATCGGGGACCTCACAGATACGCAGTATTTT. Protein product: CAIGDLTDTQYF.

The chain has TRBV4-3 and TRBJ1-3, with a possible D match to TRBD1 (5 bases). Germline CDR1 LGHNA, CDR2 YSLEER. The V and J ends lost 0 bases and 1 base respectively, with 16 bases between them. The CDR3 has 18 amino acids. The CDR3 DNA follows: TGCGCCAGCAGCCAAGATCGAGTACGGGGGGGTTCTGGAAACACCATATATTTT. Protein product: CASSQDRVRGGSGNTIYF.

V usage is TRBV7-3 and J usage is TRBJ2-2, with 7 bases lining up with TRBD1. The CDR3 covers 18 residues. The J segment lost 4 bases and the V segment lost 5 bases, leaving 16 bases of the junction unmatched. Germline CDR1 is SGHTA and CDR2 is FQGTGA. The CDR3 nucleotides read TGTGCCAGCAGCCGTTCCCCCACAGGGGCGCTGGGCACCGGGGAGCTGTTTTTT. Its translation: CASSRSPTGALGTGELFF.

CDR3 in amino acids: CASSFRTSRGGEQYF. In DNA, the CDR3 is TGTGCCAGCAGTTTCCGGACAAGCAGGGGGGGCGAGCAGTACTTC. The chain recombines TRBV27 with TRBJ2-5; D tentatively fits TRBD1 or TRBD2 (7 bases each). The J call may not be correct, given that the DNA end is closer to TRBJ2-7. Germline values: CDR1 MNHEY, CDR2 SMNVEV (reference sequence). The CDR3 has 15 amino acids.

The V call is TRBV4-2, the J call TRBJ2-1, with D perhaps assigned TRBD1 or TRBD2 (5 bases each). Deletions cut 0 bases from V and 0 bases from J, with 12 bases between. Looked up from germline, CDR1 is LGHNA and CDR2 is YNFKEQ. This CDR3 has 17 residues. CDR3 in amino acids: CASSQDNWGSSYNEQFF. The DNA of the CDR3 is TGTGCCAGCAGCCAAGATAACTGGGGGAGCTCCTACAATGAGCAGTTCTTC.

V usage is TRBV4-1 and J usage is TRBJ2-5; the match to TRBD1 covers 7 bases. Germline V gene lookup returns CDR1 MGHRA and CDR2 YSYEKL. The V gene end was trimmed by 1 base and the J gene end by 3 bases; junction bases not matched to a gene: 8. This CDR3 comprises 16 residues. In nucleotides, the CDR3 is TGCGCCAGCAGCCAAGGTGGTCAGGGGGTTAAAGAGACCCAGTACTTC. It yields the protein CASSQGGQGVKETQYF.

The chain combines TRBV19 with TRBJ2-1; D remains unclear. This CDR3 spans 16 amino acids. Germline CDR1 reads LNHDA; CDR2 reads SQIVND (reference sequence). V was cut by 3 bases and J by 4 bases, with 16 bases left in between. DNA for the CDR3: TGTGCCAGTAGTATTTCCCCGAGGACCTTTTACAATGAGCAGTTCTTC. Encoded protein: CASSISPRTFYNEQFF.

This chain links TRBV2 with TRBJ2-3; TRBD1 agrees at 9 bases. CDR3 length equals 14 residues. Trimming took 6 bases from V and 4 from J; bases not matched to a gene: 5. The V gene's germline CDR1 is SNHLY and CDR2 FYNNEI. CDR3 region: CASSRDRASDTQYF. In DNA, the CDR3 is TGTGCCAGCAGCCGGGACAGGGCCTCAGATACGCAGTATTTT.

The CDR3: CANYEQYF. The CDR3 DNA sequence: TGTGCTAACTACGAGCAGTACTTC. This chain connects TRBV12-5 to TRBJ2-7; no reliable D call. Between the trimmed V and J ends, which lost 10 bases and 3 bases, there was a span of 1 base. The germline V gene encodes CDR1 LGHNT and CDR2 FRNRAP. The CDR3 is 8 residues long.

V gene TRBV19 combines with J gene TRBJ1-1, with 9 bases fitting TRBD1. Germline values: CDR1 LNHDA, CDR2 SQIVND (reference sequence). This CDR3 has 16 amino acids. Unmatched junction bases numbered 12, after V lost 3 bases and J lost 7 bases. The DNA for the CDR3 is TGTGCCAGTAGTATTCACCCGGGACAGGGCGCCCATGAAGCTTTCTTT. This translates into CASSIHPGQGAHEAFF.

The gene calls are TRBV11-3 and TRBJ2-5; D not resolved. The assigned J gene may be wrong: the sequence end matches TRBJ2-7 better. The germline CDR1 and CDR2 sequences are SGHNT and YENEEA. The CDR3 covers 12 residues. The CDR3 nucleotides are TGTGCCAGCAGCTTGGAGAAGGGCGAGCAGTACTTC. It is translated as CASSLEKGEQYF.

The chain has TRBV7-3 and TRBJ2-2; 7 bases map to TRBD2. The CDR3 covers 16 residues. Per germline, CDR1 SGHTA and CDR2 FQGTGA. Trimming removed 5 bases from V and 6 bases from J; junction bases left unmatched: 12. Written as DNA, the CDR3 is TGTGCCAGCAGCGCTAGGGTGTCAAGCGGGGCCGGGGAGCTGTTTTTT. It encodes CASSARVSSGAGELFF.